This T cell receptor (beta chain) was found in a study of blood T cells in healthy people across ages. The second PCR ran roughly 6 to 11 cycles with a sample-barcoded 5' primer and J-beta primers. TCRdb analysed the 5' RACE reads with MiXCR anew, one entry per CDR3 protein. The repertoire has over 1,300,000 distinct CDR3 sequences, 59% of them found once; the top ten carry over 5.5%. The ends were cut back, 2 bases at V and 3 bases at J, with 14 bases in the middle. Germline assignment: CDR1 DFQATT and CDR2 SNEGSKA (reference sequence). The CDR3 totals 15 residues. Specimen: blood. The chain recombines TRBV20-1 with TRBJ1-5, with D unclear. The clonotype comes from a man aged 18 to 30 in good health. CDR3 bases: TGCAGTGCTAGAACCCGTACCCCTCTCAATCAGCCCCAGCATTTT. Its protein is CSARTRTPLNQPQHF.